A selection of T cell receptor beta chains follows, all from one sample in a study of technical replicates of blood from four donors. Sequencing was performed with immunoSEQ multiplex PCR; in TCRdb, only in-frame clones are kept and a portion is missing. The sample shows 75,000 to 90,000 clones, roughly 93% of them seen only once. Sequences were obtained from T cells isolated from PBMCs. Receptors were obtained from a human donor in good health. Both conserved end residues are part of each CDR3.

V gene | CDR3 protein
TRBV7-6 | CASSPDLAGGLNEQFF
TRBV19 | CASSTHRKNQPQHF
TRBV9 | CASSASRTSGNTGELFF
TRBV6-6 | CASSYSGTGYEKLFF
TRBV5-4 | CASTVDGVGRNTEAFF
TRBV11-2 | CASSLSLAGVQFF
TRBV28 | CASSFSDTQYF
TRBV5-5 | CASSGQYPGTEAFF
TRBV7-9 | CASSLEQEGHEQYF
TRBV6-5 | CASSPSGDLSYEQYF
TRBV2 | CASREHFLAAYEQYF
TRBV2 | CASAPAAETVFF
TRBV29-1 | CSVGLGGSSYNEQFF
TRBV27 | CASSLGTSGRAGTQYF
TRBV18 | CASSWGGNEQYF
TRBV18 | CASSPLEASHSGNTIYF
TRBV25-1 | CASSVRGQYYGYTF
TRBV18 | CASSPGENTEAFF
TRBV5-1 | CASSLGLAGPRVETQYF
TRBV18 | CASSPNYYEQYF
TRBV2 | CASSPTGTANEKLFF
TRBV6-5 | CASSYADRGNYGYTF
TRBV6-1 | CASGPTIYSNQPQHF
TRBV4-1 | CASSHYPGQDYQPQHF
TRBV28 | CASSLLSYQPQHF
TRBV6-4 | CASRIGQNTEAFF
TRBV6-5 | CASSHSGRYEQYF
TRBV18 | CASSPPSLWGQGNAGELFF
TRBV5-4 | CASSSLTGVEQYF
TRBV7-6 | CASSTSSGGGYTF
TRBV15 | CATSLKPGTGFNEQFF
TRBV29-1 | CSVAGGYYEQFF
TRBV18 | CASSRGTGDTYEQYF
TRBV2 | CASSGPTGGGDTEAFF
TRBV6-5 | CASSYDRSYGYTF
TRBV7-2 | CASRVGGSYNSPLHF
TRBV6-4 | CASSDSTGGAETQYF
TRBV5-4 | CASSSTATNEKLFF
TRBV27 | CASSSLNPYEQYF
TRBV7-9 | CASSSGGARFDEQFF
TRBV5-1 | CASSSAGRQQETQYF
TRBV4-1 | CASSQDSGISNQPQHF
TRBV5-4 | CASSQDRGYTEAFF
TRBV7-8 | CASSLRTGGMRETQYF
TRBV14 | CASSHSSVSKRLSGNTIYF
TRBV13 | CASSLGTGKYGYTF
TRBV29-1 | CSATVADTQYF